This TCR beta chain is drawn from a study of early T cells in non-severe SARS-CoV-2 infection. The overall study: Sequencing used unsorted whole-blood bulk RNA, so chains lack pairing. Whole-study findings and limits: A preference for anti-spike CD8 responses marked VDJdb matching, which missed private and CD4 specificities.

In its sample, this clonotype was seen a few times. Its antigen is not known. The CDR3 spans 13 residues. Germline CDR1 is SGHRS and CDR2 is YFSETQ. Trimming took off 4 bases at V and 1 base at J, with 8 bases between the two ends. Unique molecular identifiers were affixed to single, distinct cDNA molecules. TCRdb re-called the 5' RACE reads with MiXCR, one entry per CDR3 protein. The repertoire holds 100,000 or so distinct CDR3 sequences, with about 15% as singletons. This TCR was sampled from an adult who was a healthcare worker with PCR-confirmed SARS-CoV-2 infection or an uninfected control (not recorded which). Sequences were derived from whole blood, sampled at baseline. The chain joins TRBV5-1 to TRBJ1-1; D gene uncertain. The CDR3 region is CASSLQTNTEAFF. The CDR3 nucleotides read TGCGCCAGCAGCCTACAAACGAACACTGAAGCTTTCTTT. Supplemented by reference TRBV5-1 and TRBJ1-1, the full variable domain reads KAGVTQTPRYLIKTRGQQVTLSCSPISGHRSVSWYQQTPGQGLQFLFEYFSETQRNKGNFPGRFSGRQFSNSRSEMNVSTLELGDSALYLCASSLQTNTEAFFGQGTRLTVV.